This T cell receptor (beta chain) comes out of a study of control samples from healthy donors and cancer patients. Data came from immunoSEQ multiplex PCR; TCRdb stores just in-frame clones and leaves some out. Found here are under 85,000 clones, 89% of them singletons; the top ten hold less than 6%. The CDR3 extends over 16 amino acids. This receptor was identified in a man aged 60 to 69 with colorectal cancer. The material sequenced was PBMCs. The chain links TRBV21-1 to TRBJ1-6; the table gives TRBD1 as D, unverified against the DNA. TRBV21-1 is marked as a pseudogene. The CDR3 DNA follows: TGTGCCAGCAGCAAAGGGGACAGCTCCTATAATTCACCCCTCCACTTT. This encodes CASSKGDSSYNSPLHF.